The entry below describes one T cell receptor (beta chain). After extraction with the RNeasy kit, roughly 0.45 to 1 ug of the RNA was reverse transcribed using random hexamers. TCR beta CDR3 was amplified by immunoSEQ multiplex PCR. This amplification extended across 54 Vbeta and 13 Jbeta segments. TCRdb called the immunoSEQ multiplex PCR reads again in MiXCR, with one record for every CDR3 protein. The sample shows 150,000 to 200,000 distinct CDR3 sequences, around 96% of them seen only once. These data belong to a study of CD8 T cells in Susac syndrome. In blood CD8+ and CD4+ T cells, TCR beta underwent sequencing. Negative isolation was used for CD8+ and CD4+ T cells, and FACS enrichment was applied to TEMRA cells. The CDR3 length is 12 residues. Germline assignment: CDR1 GTSNPN and CDR2 SVGIG (reference sequence). Losses at the gene ends were 4 bases for V and 5 bases for J; bases not matched to a gene: 3.

The specimen was CD4+ T cells from PBMCs. The gene calls are TRBV30 and TRBJ1-2; 8 bases align to TRBD1. This TCR derives from a human donor in good health. CDR3 in amino acids: CAWTGGRYGYTF. CDR3 bases: TGTGCCTGGACAGGGGGCCGATATGGCTACACCTTC. Full variable domain (missing parts from reference TRBV30 and TRBJ1-2): SQTIHQWPATLVQPVGSPLSLECTVEGTSNPNLYWYRQAAGRGLQLLFYSVGIGQISSEVPQNLSASRPQDRQFILSSKKLLLSDSGFYLCAWTGGRYGYTFGSGTRLTVV.